The clone carrying this T cell receptor (beta chain) was detected only a few times. The entry originates in a study of blood T cell repertoires in COVID-19. Overall study context: Sample material is recorded as cDNA or gDNA derived from T cells, B-cell-depleted T cells, or PBMCs.

Seattle cases were enrolled at active infection and followed longitudinally. The germline CDR1 and CDR2 sequences are SGHRS and YFSETQ. This CDR3 is 16 amino acids long. J gave up 5 bases and V 0 bases, and 8 bases lay outside the gene matches. Some clones are missing from TCRdb's copy, which holds only in-frame ones; the method was immunoSEQ multiplex PCR. The sample lists 250,000 to 300,000 clones, 80% to 90% occurring once. The V and J genes are TRBV5-1 and TRBJ2-7, with 10 bases that match TRBD1. This receptor was taken from a woman in her twenties or thirties with COVID-19, enrolled during active disease. Input material: peripheral blood. The CDR3 loop is CASSLGHRDRGHEQYF. The CDR3 nucleotides are TGCGCCAGCAGCTTGGGACACCGGGACAGGGGCCACGAGCAGTACTTC.